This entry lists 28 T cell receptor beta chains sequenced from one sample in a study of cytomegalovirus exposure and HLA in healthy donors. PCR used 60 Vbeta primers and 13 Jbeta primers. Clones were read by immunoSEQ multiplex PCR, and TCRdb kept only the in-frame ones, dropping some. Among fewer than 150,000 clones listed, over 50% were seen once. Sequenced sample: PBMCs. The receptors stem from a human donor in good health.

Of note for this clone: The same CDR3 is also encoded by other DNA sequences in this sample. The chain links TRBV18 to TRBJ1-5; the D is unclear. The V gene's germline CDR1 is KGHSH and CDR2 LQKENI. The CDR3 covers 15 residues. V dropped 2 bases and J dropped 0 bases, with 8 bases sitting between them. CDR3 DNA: TGTGCCAGCTCACCAGCCGGTAATAGCAATCAGCCCCAGCATTTT. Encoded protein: CASSPAGNSNQPQHF.

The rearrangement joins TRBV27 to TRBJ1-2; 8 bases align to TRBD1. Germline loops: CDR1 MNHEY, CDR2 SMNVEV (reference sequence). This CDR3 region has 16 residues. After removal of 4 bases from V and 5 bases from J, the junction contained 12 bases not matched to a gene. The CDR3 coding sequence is TGTGCCAGCAGTTCCCTCCGGGACAGGACCTATTATGGCTACACCTTC. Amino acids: CASSSLRDRTYYGYTF.

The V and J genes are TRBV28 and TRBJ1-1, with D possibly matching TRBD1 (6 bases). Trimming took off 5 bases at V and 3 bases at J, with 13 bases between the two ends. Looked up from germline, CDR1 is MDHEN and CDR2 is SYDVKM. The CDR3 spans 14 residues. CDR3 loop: CASSIQNRDTEAFF. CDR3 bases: TGTGCCAGCAGTATTCAAAACAGGGACACTGAAGCTTTCTTT.

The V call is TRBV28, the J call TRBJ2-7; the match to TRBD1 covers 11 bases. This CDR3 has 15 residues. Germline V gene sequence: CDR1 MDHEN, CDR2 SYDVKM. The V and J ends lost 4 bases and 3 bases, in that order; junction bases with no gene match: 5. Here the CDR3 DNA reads TGTGCCAGCAGTTCAGGGACAGGGGGAAACTACGAGCAGTACTTC. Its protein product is CASSSGTGGNYEQYF.

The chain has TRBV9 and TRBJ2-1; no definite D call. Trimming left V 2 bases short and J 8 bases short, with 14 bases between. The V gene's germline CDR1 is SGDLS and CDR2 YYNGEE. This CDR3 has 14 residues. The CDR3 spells CASSVLVGKDEQFF. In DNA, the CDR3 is TGTGCCAGCAGCGTCCTAGTAGGAAAGGATGAGCAGTTCTTC.

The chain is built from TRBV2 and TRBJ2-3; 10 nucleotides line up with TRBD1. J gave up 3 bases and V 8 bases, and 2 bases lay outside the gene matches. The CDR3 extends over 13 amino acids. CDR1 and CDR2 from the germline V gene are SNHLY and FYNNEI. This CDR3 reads CASGQGGTDTQYF. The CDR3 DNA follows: TGTGCCAGCGGACAGGGGGGGACAGATACGCAGTATTTT.

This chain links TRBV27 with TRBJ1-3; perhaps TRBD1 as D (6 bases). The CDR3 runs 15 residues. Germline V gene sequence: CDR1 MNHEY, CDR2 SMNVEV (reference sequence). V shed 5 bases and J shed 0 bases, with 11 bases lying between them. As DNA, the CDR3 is TGTGCCAGCAGTCCACAGGGCTCCTCTGGAAACACCATATATTTT. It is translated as CASSPQGSSGNTIYF.

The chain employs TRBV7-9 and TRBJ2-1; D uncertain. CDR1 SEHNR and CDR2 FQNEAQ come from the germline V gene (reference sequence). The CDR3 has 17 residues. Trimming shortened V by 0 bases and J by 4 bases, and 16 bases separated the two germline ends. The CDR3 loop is CASSLAAPLILYNEQFF. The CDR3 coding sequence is TGTGCCAGCAGCTTAGCGGCCCCTTTAATCTTGTACAATGAGCAGTTCTTC.

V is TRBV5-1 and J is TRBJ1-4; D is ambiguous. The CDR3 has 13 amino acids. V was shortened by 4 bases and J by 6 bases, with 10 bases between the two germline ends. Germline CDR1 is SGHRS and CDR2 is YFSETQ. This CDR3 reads CASSLTGDEKLFF. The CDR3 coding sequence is TGCGCCAGCAGCCTAACTGGTGATGAAAAACTGTTTTTT.

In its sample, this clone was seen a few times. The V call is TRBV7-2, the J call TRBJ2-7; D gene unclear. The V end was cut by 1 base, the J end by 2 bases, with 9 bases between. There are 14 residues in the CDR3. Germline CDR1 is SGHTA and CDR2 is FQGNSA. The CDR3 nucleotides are TGTGCCAGCAGCTTAGGGGCCGCAACCTACGAGCAGTACTTC. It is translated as CASSLGAATYEQYF.

In DNA form, the CDR3 reads TGTGCCAGCAGTTCCCCTAGCGGGAGGGGAGATACGCAGTATTTT. Translated: CASSSPSGRGDTQYF. The chain recombines TRBV27 with TRBJ2-3; 12 bases are shared with TRBD2. The CDR3 runs 15 residues. Trimming removed 4 bases from V and 5 bases from J; junction bases left unmatched: 4. CDR1 is MNHEY, CDR2 SMNVEV, per germline (reference sequence).

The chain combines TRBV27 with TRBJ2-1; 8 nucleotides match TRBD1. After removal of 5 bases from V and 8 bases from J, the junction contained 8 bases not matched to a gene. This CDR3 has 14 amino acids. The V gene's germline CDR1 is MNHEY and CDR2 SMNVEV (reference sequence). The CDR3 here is CASSAGQGRDEQFF. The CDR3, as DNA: TGTGCCAGCAGTGCCGGACAGGGTCGAGATGAGCAGTTCTTC.

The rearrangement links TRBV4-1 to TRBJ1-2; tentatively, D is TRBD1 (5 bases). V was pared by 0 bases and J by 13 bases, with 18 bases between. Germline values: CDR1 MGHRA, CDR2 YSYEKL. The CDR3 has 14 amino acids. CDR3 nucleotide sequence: TGCGCCAGCAGCCAAGAGGGAGGACAACGAGGCGTCACCTTC. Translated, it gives CASSQEGGQRGVTF.

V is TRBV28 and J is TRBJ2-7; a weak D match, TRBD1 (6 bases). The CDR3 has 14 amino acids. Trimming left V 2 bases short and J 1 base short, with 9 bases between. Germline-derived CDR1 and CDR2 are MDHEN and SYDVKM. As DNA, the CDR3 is TGTGCCAGCAGTTTAACAAGGGGGTCCTACGAGCAGTACTTC. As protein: CASSLTRGSYEQYF.

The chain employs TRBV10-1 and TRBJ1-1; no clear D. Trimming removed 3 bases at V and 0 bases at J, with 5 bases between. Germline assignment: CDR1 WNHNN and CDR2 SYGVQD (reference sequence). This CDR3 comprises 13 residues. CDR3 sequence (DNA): TGCGCCAGCAGTGAACTGATGAACACTGAAGCTTTCTTT. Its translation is CASSELMNTEAFF.

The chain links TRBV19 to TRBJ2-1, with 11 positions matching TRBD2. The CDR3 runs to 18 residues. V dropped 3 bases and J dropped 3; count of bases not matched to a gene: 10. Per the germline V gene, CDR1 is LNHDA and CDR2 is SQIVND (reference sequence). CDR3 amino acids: CASSMQLAGVGVYNEQFF. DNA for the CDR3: TGTGCCAGTAGTATGCAACTAGCGGGAGTTGGGGTCTACAATGAGCAGTTCTTC.

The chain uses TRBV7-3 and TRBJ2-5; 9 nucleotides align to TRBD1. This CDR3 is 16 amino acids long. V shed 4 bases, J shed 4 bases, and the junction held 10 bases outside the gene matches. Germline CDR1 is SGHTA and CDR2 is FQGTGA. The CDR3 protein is CASSSSGTGKGETQYF. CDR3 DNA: TGTGCCAGCAGCTCCTCCGGGACAGGGAAGGGAGAGACCCAGTACTTC.

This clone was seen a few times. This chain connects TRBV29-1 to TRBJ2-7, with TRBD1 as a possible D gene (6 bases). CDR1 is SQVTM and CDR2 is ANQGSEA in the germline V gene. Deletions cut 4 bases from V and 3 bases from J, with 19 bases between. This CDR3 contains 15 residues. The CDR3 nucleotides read TGCAGCGTTGCGAAAGGACAGATTAGGAGCTACGAGCAGTACTTC. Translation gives CSVAKGQIRSYEQYF.

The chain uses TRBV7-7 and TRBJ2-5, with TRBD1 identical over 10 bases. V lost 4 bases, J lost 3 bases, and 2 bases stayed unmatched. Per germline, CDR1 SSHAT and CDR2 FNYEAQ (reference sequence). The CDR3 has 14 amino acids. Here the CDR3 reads CASSSGTGEETQYF. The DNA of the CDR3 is TGTGCCAGCAGCTCCGGGACAGGGGAAGAGACCCAGTACTTC.

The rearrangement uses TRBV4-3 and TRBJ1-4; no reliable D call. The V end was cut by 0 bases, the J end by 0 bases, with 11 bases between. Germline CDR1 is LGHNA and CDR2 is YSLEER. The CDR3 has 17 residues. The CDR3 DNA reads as TGCGCCAGCAGCCAAGACGCGGGGTTAACAACTAATGAAAAACTGTTTTTT. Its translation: CASSQDAGLTTNEKLFF.

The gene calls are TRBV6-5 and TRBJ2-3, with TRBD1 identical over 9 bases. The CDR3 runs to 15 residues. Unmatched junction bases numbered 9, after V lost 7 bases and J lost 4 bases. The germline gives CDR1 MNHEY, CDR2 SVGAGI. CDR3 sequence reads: CASNNPGTGSDTQYF. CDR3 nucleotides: TGTGCCAGCAACAACCCCGGGACAGGGTCAGATACGCAGTATTTT.

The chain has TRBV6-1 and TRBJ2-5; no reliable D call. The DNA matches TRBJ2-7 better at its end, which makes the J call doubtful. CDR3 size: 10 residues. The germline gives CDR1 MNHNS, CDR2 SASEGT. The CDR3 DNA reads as TGTGCCAGCAATTCCTACGAGCAGTACTTC. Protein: CASNSYEQYF.

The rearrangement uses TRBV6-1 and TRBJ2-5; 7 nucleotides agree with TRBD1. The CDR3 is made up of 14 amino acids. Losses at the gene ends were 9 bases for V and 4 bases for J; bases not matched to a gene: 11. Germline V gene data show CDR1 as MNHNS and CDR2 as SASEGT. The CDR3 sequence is CASAPPGGRETQYF. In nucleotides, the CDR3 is TGTGCCAGTGCACCCCCAGGGGGTCGAGAGACCCAGTACTTC.

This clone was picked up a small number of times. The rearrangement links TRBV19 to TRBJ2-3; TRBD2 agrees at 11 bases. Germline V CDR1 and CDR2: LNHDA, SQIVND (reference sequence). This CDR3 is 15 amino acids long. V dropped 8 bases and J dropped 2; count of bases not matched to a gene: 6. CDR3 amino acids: CASGPSGRPTDTQYF. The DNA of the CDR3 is TGTGCCAGTGGTCCTAGCGGGAGGCCCACAGATACGCAGTATTTT.

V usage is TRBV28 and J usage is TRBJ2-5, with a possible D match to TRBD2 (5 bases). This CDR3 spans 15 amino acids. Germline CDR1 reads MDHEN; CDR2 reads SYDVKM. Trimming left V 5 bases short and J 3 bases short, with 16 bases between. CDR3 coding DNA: TGTGCCAGCAGTCTCCACCCGGACTTTAAAGAGACCCAGTACTTC. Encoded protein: CASSLHPDFKETQYF.

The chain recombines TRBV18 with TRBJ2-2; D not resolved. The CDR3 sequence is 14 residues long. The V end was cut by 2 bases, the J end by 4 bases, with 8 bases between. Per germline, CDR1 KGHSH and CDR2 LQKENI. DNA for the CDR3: TGTGCCAGCTCACCAGACCACAGCACCGGGGAGCTGTTTTTT. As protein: CASSPDHSTGELFF.

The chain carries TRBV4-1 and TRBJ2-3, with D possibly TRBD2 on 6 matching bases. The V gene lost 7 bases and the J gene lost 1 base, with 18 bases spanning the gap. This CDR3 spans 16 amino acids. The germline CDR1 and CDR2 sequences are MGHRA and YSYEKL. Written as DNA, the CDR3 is TGCGCCAGCAACCCTACGGGGGTGGGGGGCACAGATACGCAGTATTTT. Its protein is CASNPTGVGGTDTQYF.

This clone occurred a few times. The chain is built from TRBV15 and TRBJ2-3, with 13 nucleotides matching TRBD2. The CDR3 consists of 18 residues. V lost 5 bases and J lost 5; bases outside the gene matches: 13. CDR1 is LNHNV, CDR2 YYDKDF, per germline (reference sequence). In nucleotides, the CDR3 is TGTGCCACCAGCGTAGGGGGCGGACTAGCGGGAGTTAGAGATACGCAGTATTTT. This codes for CATSVGGGLAGVRDTQYF. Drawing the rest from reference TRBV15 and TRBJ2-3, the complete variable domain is DAMVIQNPRYQVTQFGKPVTLSCSQTLNHNVMYWYQQKSSQAPKLLFHYYDKDFNNEADTPDNFQSRRPNTSFCFLDIRSPGLGDTAMYLCATSVGGGLAGVRDTQYFGPGTRLTVL.